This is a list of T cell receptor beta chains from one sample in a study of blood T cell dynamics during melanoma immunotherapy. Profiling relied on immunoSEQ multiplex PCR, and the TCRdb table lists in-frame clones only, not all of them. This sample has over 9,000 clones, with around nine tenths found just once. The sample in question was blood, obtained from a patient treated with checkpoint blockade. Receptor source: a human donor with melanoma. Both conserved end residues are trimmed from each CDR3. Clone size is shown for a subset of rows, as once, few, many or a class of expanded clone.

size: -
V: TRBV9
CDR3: ASSVGRRTNNSPLH

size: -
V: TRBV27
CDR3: ASSSNRGFSYGYT

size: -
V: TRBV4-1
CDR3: ASSQEGQGPIAKNIQY

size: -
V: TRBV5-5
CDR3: ASSLTGGSTPLH

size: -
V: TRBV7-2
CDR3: ASSLFRVDQPQH

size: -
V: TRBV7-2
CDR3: ASSLVGTTSYEQY

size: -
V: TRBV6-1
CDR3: ASSDGREAGYGYT

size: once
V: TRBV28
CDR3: ASSLGQGKQY

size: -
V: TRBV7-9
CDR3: ASSLRRDSNQPQH

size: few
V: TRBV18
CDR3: ASSPSDRVVPHGYT

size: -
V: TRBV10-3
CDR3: AISGGQGPMRTEAF

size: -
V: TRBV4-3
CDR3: ASSQGTRGTLQETQY

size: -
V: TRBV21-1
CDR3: ASSKWEFQF

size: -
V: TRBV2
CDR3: ARDGQGGSYNSPLH

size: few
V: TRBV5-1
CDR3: ASSLAAGPSSYNSPLH

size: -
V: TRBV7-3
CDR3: ASSPQGNTGELF

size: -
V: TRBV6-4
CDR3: ASSDRTGADTQY

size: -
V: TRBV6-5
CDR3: ASSYSPVAGETQY

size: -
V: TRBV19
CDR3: ASSIGSVDEQY

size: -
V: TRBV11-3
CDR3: ASSYRSGGADTQY

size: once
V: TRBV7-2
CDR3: ASSYGPSPDTQY

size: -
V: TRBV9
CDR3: ASSPETPTATEAF

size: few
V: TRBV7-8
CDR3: ASSLGTWFGNTIY

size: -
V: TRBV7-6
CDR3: ASSSLTGGRGYT

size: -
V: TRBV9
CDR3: ASSVAVSGGDNEQF

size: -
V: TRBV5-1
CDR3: ASSLAGTVPSPLH

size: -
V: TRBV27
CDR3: ASRGLSALH

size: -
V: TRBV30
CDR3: AWTSTLNYGYT

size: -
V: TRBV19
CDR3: ASSILTGRTDTQY

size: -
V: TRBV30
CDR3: AWDGGSFYEQY

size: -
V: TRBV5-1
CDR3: ASSPGDHEQY

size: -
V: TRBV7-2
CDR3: ASSLGTVNTEAF

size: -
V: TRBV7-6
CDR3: ASSPRNRSPNSPLH

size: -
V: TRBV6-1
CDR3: ASSLPGTVDIQY

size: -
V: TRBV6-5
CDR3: ASSRDRTPNYGYT

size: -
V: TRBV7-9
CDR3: ASSITGVLGNQPQH

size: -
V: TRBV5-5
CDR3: ASSPKQVHNYGYT

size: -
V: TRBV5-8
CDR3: ASSLSGTVIKQPQH

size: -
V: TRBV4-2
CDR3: ASKRDPQANTGELF

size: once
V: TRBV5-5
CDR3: ASSSRGAEQF

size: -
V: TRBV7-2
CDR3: ASSYNREKGYT

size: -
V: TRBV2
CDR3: ATGQGYEQY

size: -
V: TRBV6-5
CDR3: ASSSSIYGNTIY

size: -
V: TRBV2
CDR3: ASSHGLSTGELF

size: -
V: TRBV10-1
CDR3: ASSRDINTGELF

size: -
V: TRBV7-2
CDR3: ASSLFQIQPQH

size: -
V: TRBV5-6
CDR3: ASSLRQAGYT

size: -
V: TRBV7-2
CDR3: ASSREATDSNNGYT

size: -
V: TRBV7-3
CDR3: ASQPQGGMNTEAF

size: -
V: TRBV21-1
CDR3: ASSQGERTSGGADGTGELF

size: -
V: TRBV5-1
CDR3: ASSGTVLSYEQY

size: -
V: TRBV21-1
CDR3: ASSTRVWETQY

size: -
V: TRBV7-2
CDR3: ASSQGLAYNEQF

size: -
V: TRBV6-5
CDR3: ASRRTGTANVLT

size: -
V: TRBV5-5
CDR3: ASSLGRDNSPLH